This entry lists 18 T cell receptor beta chains sequenced from one sample in a study of blood T cell repertoires in COVID-19. Sequencing was performed with immunoSEQ multiplex PCR; in TCRdb, only in-frame clones are kept and a portion is missing. The table records some 490,000 clones, roughly nine tenths of them present only once. The specimen was PBMCs or T cells enriched from blood (not recorded which). These receptor sequences come from a woman in her fifties or sixties who had recovered from COVID-19.

Points on this clone: Additional DNA sequences in this sample encode the identical CDR3. The chain uses TRBV10-3 and TRBJ1-5; possible D gene TRBD1, 6 bases. The V gene lost 4 bases and the J gene lost 7 bases, with 14 bases spanning the gap. The CDR3 has 14 residues. Germline-derived CDR1 and CDR2 are ENHRY and SYGVKD. In DNA form, the CDR3 reads TGTGCCATCAGTGGAGGGGGGGGGAACCAGCCCCAGCATTTT. As protein: CAISGGGGNQPQHF.

V gene TRBV5-1 combines with J gene TRBJ1-6, with D perhaps TRBD1 (5 bases). With 4 bases removed from V and 7 bases from J, the gap between germline ends came to 15 bases. Germline CDR1 and CDR2: SGHRS and YFSETQ. The CDR3 runs to 15 residues. CDR3: CASSPAGQGNSPLHF. The CDR3 DNA reads as TGCGCCAGCAGCCCCGCGGGGCAAGGGAATTCACCCCTCCACTTT.

The chain joins TRBV30 to TRBJ2-7, with TRBD1 as a possible D gene (6 bases). The CDR3 extends over 11 amino acids. V lost 6 bases and J lost 4, with 10 bases in between. Germline V gives CDR1 GTSNPN, CDR2 SVGIG (reference sequence). The CDR3 DNA follows: TGTGCCTGCCGGGACACTTACGAGCAGTACTTC. Encoded protein: CACRDTYEQYF.

The rearrangement links TRBV5-1 to TRBJ2-6, with TRBD1 identical over 11 bases. Germline CDR1 reads SGHRS; CDR2 reads YFSETQ. J gave up 1 base and V 4 bases, and 4 bases lay outside the gene matches. This CDR3 comprises 17 residues. The DNA for the CDR3 is TGCGCCAGCAGCCGGACAGGGGGCGCTTCTGGGGCCAACGTCCTGACTTTC. The encoded protein is CASSRTGGASGANVLTF. Looking up the rest from reference TRBV5-1 and TRBJ2-6 gives the full variable domain: KAGVTQTPRYLIKTRGQQVTLSCSPISGHRSVSWYQQTPGQGLQFLFEYFSETQRNKGNFPGRFSGRQFSNSRSEMNVSTLELGDSALYLCASSRTGGASGANVLTFGAGSRLTVL.

The V and J genes are TRBV11-2 and TRBJ1-1, with D tentatively TRBD1 (5 bases). This CDR3 has 13 residues. The V and J ends lost 0 bases and 7 bases respectively, with 9 bases between them. Per germline, CDR1 SGHAT and CDR2 FQNNGV. CDR3 in DNA: TGTGCCAGCAGCTTAGATCGCCAGGGTGAAGCTTTCTTT. Translating it yields CASSLDRQGEAFF.

The chain joins TRBV20-1 to TRBJ1-1; the match to TRBD1 covers 10 bases. V shed 3 bases, J shed 5 bases, and the junction held 9 bases outside the gene matches. Germline CDR1 reads DFQATT; CDR2 reads SNEGSKA (reference sequence). This CDR3 has 15 amino acids. The CDR3 bases are TGCAGTGCTAGTGTGACAGGGGGCTGGGGGACTGAAGCTTTCTTT. Translated: CSASVTGGWGTEAFF.

The chain joins TRBV5-1 to TRBJ2-7; a possible D gene is TRBD1 (6 bases). The CDR3 runs to 17 residues. The V end was cut by 0 bases, the J end by 0 bases, with 16 bases between. CDR1 SGHRS and CDR2 YFSETQ come from the germline V gene. The CDR3 is CASSLDGLAGASYEQYV. The DNA of the CDR3 is TGCGCCAGCAGCTTGGATGGATTGGCAGGGGCCTCCTACGAGCAGTACGTC.

A single count supports this clone. This chain connects TRBV2 to TRBJ1-3, with TRBD1 as a possible D gene (6 bases). V was shortened by 6 bases and J by 0 bases, with 12 bases between the two germline ends. Germline lookup yields CDR1 SNHLY and CDR2 FYNNEI. The CDR3 runs 15 residues. The CDR3 is CASRLSDSSGNTIYF. The CDR3 DNA sequence: TGTGCCAGCAGGTTGTCGGACAGCTCTGGAAACACCATATATTTT.

The rearrangement joins TRBV19 to TRBJ2-5; no clear D gene. CDR3 length equals 12 residues. Germline values: CDR1 LNHDA, CDR2 SQIVND (reference sequence). V was clipped by 6 bases and J by 1 base, with 6 bases between them. CDR3 in amino acids: CASRSAQETQYF. The CDR3 DNA reads TGTGCCAGTAGGAGTGCCCAAGAGACCCAGTACTTC. Full variable domain (remainder filled in from reference TRBV19 and TRBJ2-5): DGGITQSPKYLFRKEGQNVTLSCEQNLNHDAMYWYRQDPGQGLRLIYYSQIVNDFQKGDIAEGYSVSREKKESFPLTVTSAQKNPTAFYLCASRSAQETQYFGPGTRLLVL.

This rearrangement joins TRBV19 to TRBJ1-5; D possibly corresponds to TRBD1 (6 bases). V was shortened by 3 bases and J by 7 bases, with 10 bases between the two germline ends. This CDR3 has 13 amino acids. From germline, CDR1 is LNHDA and CDR2 SQIVND (reference sequence). The CDR3 DNA is TGTGCCAGTAGTATGGCAGGGGTGCAGCCCCAGCATTTT. It is translated as CASSMAGVQPQHF.

This chain connects TRBV6-4 to TRBJ2-1, with TRBD2 matching over 9 bases. V was clipped by 7 bases and J by 8 bases; unmatched bases: 9. The CDR3 is 14 residues long. The V gene's germline CDR1 is MRHNA and CDR2 SNTAGT. CDR3 sequence: CASIRLAVSDEQFF. The CDR3 region has the DNA TGTGCCAGCATTCGACTAGCGGTATCGGATGAGCAGTTCTTC.

The rearrangement joins TRBV19 to TRBJ1-2, with 8 nucleotides matching TRBD1. Per germline, CDR1 LNHDA and CDR2 SQIVND (reference sequence). The junction had 11 bases not matched to a gene; V was cut back by 3 bases and J by 5 bases. The CDR3 has 16 amino acids. Written as DNA, the CDR3 is TGTGCCAGTAGTATCCTTACCGGACAGGGAAGATATGGCTACACCTTC. Amino acids: CASSILTGQGRYGYTF.

The sample holds one count of this clone. The gene calls are TRBV6-1 and TRBJ2-7, with 12 bases fitting TRBD2. The V gene end was trimmed by 4 bases and the J gene end by 1 base; junction bases not matched to a gene: 5. This CDR3 comprises 16 residues. The germline CDR1 and CDR2 sequences are MNHNS and SASEGT. The CDR3 nucleotides read TGTGCCAGCAGTGCCCAGACTAGCGGGGGTTCCTACGAGCAGTACTTC. As protein: CASSAQTSGGSYEQYF.

The V call is TRBV18, the J call TRBJ2-1; no reliable D call. Per germline, CDR1 KGHSH and CDR2 LQKENI. This CDR3 contains 15 residues. The ends were cut back, 2 bases at V and 3 bases at J, with 11 bases in the middle. The CDR3 nucleotides read TGTGCCAGCTCACCAATAACAGAATTCTACAATGAGCAGTTCTTC. Translated: CASSPITEFYNEQFF.

This chain joins TRBV7-2 and TRBJ2-1, with 9 positions matching TRBD2. Germline CDR1 and CDR2: SGHTA and FQGNSA. This CDR3 contains 17 residues. Trimming removed 5 bases from V and 0 bases from J; junction bases left unmatched: 8. The CDR3, as DNA: TGTGCCAGCAGCACCACCACACTAGCGGGCTCCTACAATGAGCAGTTCTTC. Its protein product is CASSTTTLAGSYNEQFF.

This sequence joins TRBV6-5 and TRBJ2-2, with TRBD1 matching 7 bases. Trimming cost V 9 bases and J 5 bases; bases outside gene matches: 3. Germline V gives CDR1 MNHEY, CDR2 SVGAGI. This CDR3 spans 12 amino acids. The CDR3 bases are TGTGCCAGTTTGACAGGGACCGGGGAGCTGTTTTTT. This translates into CASLTGTGELFF.

The chain combines TRBV6-5 with TRBJ2-2; possibly TRBD1 for D (5 bases). Between the trimmed V and J ends, which lost 8 bases and 1 base, there was a span of 11 bases. Germline V gives CDR1 MNHEY, CDR2 SVGAGI. CDR3 size: 14 residues. The CDR3, as DNA: TGTGCCAGCTCCTTAGACAGGAACACCGGGGAGCTGTTTTTT. As protein: CASSLDRNTGELFF.

The rearrangement joins TRBV19 to TRBJ1-1; perhaps TRBD1 as D (5 bases). V was clipped by 6 bases and J by 1 base, with 9 bases between them. Germline CDR1 LNHDA, CDR2 SQIVND (reference sequence). The CDR3 covers 13 residues. The CDR3 is CASSMGGNTEAFF. The DNA of the CDR3 is TGTGCCAGTAGCATGGGGGGGAACACTGAAGCTTTCTTT.